These 24 T cell receptor beta chains originate from one sample sequenced in a study of regulatory T cells in long-lasting Graves disease. The time point was: persistent/refractory GD, antithyroid drugs over 5 years with positive TRAb. Construction of the TCR library relied on RNA isolated from PBMCs. With iRepertoire HTBI primers and Arm-PCR of CDR3 regions, TCR beta libraries were built. TCRdb recomputed calls from the multiplex PCR reads with MiXCR, one row per CDR3 protein. The sample shows under 500,000 distinct CDR3 sequences, less than 25% of them seen only once. This specimen consisted of peripheral blood mononuclear cells (PBMCs), obtained when the disease was refractory, from a patient treated with antithyroid drugs. Receptors originate from a female donor with Graves disease.

There are many counts of this clonotype. The V call is TRBV4-1, the J call TRBJ2-7; D gene uncertain. Looked up from germline, CDR1 is MGHRA and CDR2 is YSYEKL. Trimming took 4 bases from V and 7 from J, leaving 17 bases between them. The CDR3 has 14 amino acids. The CDR3: CASSPINFGQEQYF. The CDR3, as DNA: TGCGCCAGCAGCCCAATAAACTTCGGTCAGGAGCAGTACTTC.

This clonotype was detected a few times. The genes are TRBV19 and TRBJ1-4, with D maybe TRBD1 (5 bases). Germline V gene sequence: CDR1 LNHDA, CDR2 SQIVND (reference sequence). Deletions cut 3 bases from V and 11 bases from J, with 10 bases between. The CDR3 is 12 amino acids. The CDR3 protein is CASSMGVSKLFF. CDR3 DNA: TGTGCCAGTAGTATGGGGGTCTCGAAACTGTTTTTT.

This clonotype occurred many times. CDR3 nucleotides: TGTGCCAGCAGCCGTTCCGGGACAGGGACGTCCGAGCAGTACTTC. Translating it yields CASSRSGTGTSEQYF. The chain recombines TRBV28 with TRBJ2-7; 9 nucleotides match TRBD1. CDR3 length equals 15 residues. The germline V gene encodes CDR1 MDHEN and CDR2 SYDVKM. Trimming took 6 bases from V and 6 from J; bases not matched to a gene: 12.

V usage is TRBV20-1 and J usage is TRBJ2-7, with 7 bases fitting TRBD2. This CDR3 has 15 residues. Germline trimming cut 0 bases from V and 0 bases from J; bases unmatched to any gene: 5. Looked up from germline, CDR1 is DFQATT and CDR2 is SNEGSKA (reference sequence). CDR3 region: CSARDLAASSYEQYF. Written as DNA, the CDR3 is TGCAGTGCTAGAGATCTAGCGGCGAGCTCCTACGAGCAGTACTTC.

This clonotype was observed many times. The chain links TRBV28 to TRBJ1-6; D is undetermined. This CDR3 is 16 amino acids long. CDR1 is MDHEN, CDR2 SYDVKM, per germline. Trimming took off 2 bases at V and 1 base at J, with 9 bases between the two ends. CDR3 DNA: TGTGCCAGCAGTTTACTCGTCCTTTCCTATAATTCACCCCTCCACTTT. It codes for CASSLLVLSYNSPLHF.

The V and J genes are TRBV6-1 and TRBJ2-4, with TRBD1 matching 8 bases. Unmatched junction bases numbered 15, after V lost 6 bases and J lost 8 bases. The CDR3 spans 16 residues. Germline V gene sequence: CDR1 MNHNS, CDR2 SASEGT. The CDR3 DNA follows: TGTGCCAGCAGAATACCGGTGACAGGGGTGGGTGACATTCAGTACTTC. Translating gives CASRIPVTGVGDIQYF.

The chain uses TRBV4-1 and TRBJ1-2; TRBD1 might be the D (6 bases). CDR1 and CDR2 from the germline V gene are MGHRA and YSYEKL. The CDR3 runs 16 residues. V lost 0 bases to trimming and J lost 4 bases, with 15 bases between them. For the CDR3, the DNA is TGCGCCAGCAGCCAAGATAGGGGGGCCCGGACCTATGGCTACACCTTC. Translating gives CASSQDRGARTYGYTF.

V and J are TRBV29-1 and TRBJ2-7, with D uncertain. Looked up from germline, CDR1 is SQVTM and CDR2 is ANQGSEA. The CDR3 is 13 amino acids. The ends were cut back, 2 bases at V and 6 bases at J, with 14 bases in the middle. CDR3 protein: CSVETSYGSEQYF. The CDR3 region has the DNA TGCAGCGTTGAAACCTCTTACGGAAGCGAGCAGTACTTC.

This clonotype was counted a few times. CDR3 sequence (DNA): TGTGCCAGCAGCCGACTAACCGCAGGGGGCACTCAGCCCCAGCATTTT. Its protein product is CASSRLTAGGTQPQHF. The chain carries TRBV27 and TRBJ1-5, with 8 bases fitting TRBD1. The CDR3 has 16 amino acids. V was clipped by 6 bases and J by 6 bases; unmatched bases: 13. CDR1 is MNHEY, CDR2 SMNVEV, per germline (reference sequence).

There are a few counts of this clonotype. This rearrangement joins TRBV28 to TRBJ2-3, with D perhaps assigned TRBD1 or TRBD2 (5 bases each). There are 14 residues in the CDR3. V was trimmed by 7 bases and J by 2 bases, leaving 13 bases between them. From germline, CDR1 is MDHEN and CDR2 SYDVKM. The chain's CDR3 is CASIHGAPTDTQYF. For the CDR3, the DNA is TGTGCCAGCATCCACGGGGCTCCCACAGATACGCAGTATTTT.

The sample holds many counts of this clonotype. The CDR3 sequence is CASSSADSPYEQYF. The DNA of the CDR3 is TGTGCCAGCAGTTCCGCAGATTCTCCCTACGAGCAGTACTTC. V gene TRBV28 combines with J gene TRBJ2-7; D gene unclear. The CDR3 is 14 residues long. Germline V lookup: CDR1 MDHEN, CDR2 SYDVKM. Trimming shortened V by 4 bases and J by 2 bases, and 12 bases separated the two germline ends.

Only a few counts were recorded for this clonotype. This sequence joins TRBV3-1 and TRBJ2-1; the D gene is possibly TRBD2 (5 bases). CDR1 is LGHDT, CDR2 YNNKEL, per germline (reference sequence). This CDR3 is built from 15 residues. Trimming left V 0 bases short and J 1 base short, with 7 bases between. In DNA, the CDR3 is TGTGCCAGCAGCCAAGACAGCGGATCCTACAATGAGCAGTTCTTC. It encodes CASSQDSGSYNEQFF.

At least ten counts were recorded for this clonotype. The chain couples TRBV28 to TRBJ1-5, with D perhaps matching TRBD1 (5 bases). The ends were cut back, 2 bases at V and 7 bases at J, with 12 bases in the middle. The CDR3 extends over 14 amino acids. The germline V gene encodes CDR1 MDHEN and CDR2 SYDVKM. The CDR3 coding sequence is TGTGCCAGCAGTTTAGGGGGAACCAGCCAGCCCCAGCATTTT. Protein sequence: CASSLGGTSQPQHF.

In its sample, this clonotype was seen many times. The chain couples TRBV11-2 to TRBJ2-5; D is undetermined. The germline V and J ends were trimmed by 0 bases and 6 bases, with 17 bases remaining between them. The CDR3 sequence is 16 residues long. The germline V gene encodes CDR1 SGHAT and CDR2 FQNNGV. CDR3 nucleotides: TGTGCCAGCAGCTTAGATCTAGGGATAGCTCTAAAGACCCAGTACTTC. It codes for CASSLDLGIALKTQYF.

The genes are TRBV28 and TRBJ2-4; 13 bases line up with TRBD2. The germline gives CDR1 MDHEN, CDR2 SYDVKM. The ends lost 6 bases at V and 2 bases at J; junction bases unmatched: 10. This CDR3 has 18 residues. In nucleotides, the CDR3 is TGTGCCAGCAGCTACGGACTAGCGGGAGTCTTGACCAAAAACATTCAGTACTTC. Translated: CASSYGLAGVLTKNIQYF.

This clonotype showed up many times. V is TRBV28 and J is TRBJ2-2; the D gene is possibly TRBD2 (5 bases). Germline loops: CDR1 MDHEN, CDR2 SYDVKM. CDR3 length: 15 residues. Trimming shortened V by 2 bases and J by 2 bases, and 9 bases separated the two germline ends. In DNA, the CDR3 is TGTGCCAGCAGTTTAGAGGGTTCCAACACCGGGGAGCTGTTTTTT. This codes for CASSLEGSNTGELFF.

This clonotype was seen a few times. V gene TRBV7-6 combines with J gene TRBJ2-7; D unresolved. The germline CDR1 and CDR2 sequences are SGHVS and FNYEAQ. CDR3 length: 14 residues. Trimming pared 7 bases from V and 2 bases from J, leaving 15 bases between. CDR3: CASTDSSSPYEQYF. As DNA, the CDR3 is TGTGCCAGCACCGATTCTAGTTCCCCCTACGAGCAGTACTTC. Supplemented by reference TRBV7-6 and TRBJ2-7, the full variable domain reads GAGVSQSPRYKVTKRGQDVALRCDPISGHVSLYWYRQALGQGPEFLTYFNYEAQQDKSGLPNDRFSAERPEGSISTLTIQRTEQRDSAMYRCASTDSSSPYEQYFGPGTRLTVT.

This clonotype came up many times. The chain links TRBV2 to TRBJ2-7; D is unclear. The germline V and J ends were trimmed by 9 bases and 2 bases, with 14 bases remaining between them. Germline CDR1 and CDR2: SNHLY and FYNNEI. This CDR3 contains 13 residues. Here the CDR3 reads CARRRAGTYEQYF. Written as DNA, the CDR3 is TGTGCCAGAAGACGGGCCGGTACCTACGAGCAGTACTTC. Filled out from reference TRBV2 and TRBJ2-7, the complete variable domain reads EPEVTQTPSHQVTQMGQEVILRCVPISNHLYFYWYRQILGQKVEFLVSFYNNEISEKSEIFDDQFSVERPDGSNFTLKIRSTKLEDSAMYFCARRRAGTYEQYFGPGTRLTVT.

This clonotype has a count of ten or more. The genes are TRBV7-9 and TRBJ2-5; TRBD2 might be the D (5 bases). V was cut by 3 bases and J by 1 base, with 9 bases left in between. The CDR3 contains 14 residues. Per the germline V gene, CDR1 is SEHNR and CDR2 is FQNEAQ (reference sequence). CDR3 coding DNA: TGTGCCAGCAGCTTTTTAGCGACCCAAGAGACCCAGTACTTC. Protein: CASSFLATQETQYF.

The chain has TRBV20-1 and TRBJ2-2; 12 positions match TRBD2. This CDR3 region has 16 residues. Unmatched junction bases numbered 10, after V lost 5 bases and J lost 6 bases. CDR1 is DFQATT, CDR2 SNEGSKA, per germline (reference sequence). This chain's CDR3 is CSALLRASGRAGELFF. The CDR3 DNA reads TGCAGTGCTCTACTCCGGGCTAGCGGGAGGGCCGGGGAGCTGTTTTTT.

This clonotype was counted once. V is TRBV5-6 and J is TRBJ2-3; no clear D gene. The CDR3 spans 14 residues. V was shortened by 2 bases and J by 0 bases, with 7 bases between the two germline ends. The germline CDR1 and CDR2 sequences are SGHDT and YYEEEE. The CDR3 DNA reads as TGTGCCAGCAGCTTCCCCTATAGCACAGATACGCAGTATTTT. Its protein is CASSFPYSTDTQYF. Filled out from reference TRBV5-6 and TRBJ2-3, the complete variable domain reads DAGVTQSPTHLIKTRGQQVTLRCSPKSGHDTVSWYQQALGQGPQFIFQYYEEEERQRGNFPDRFSGHQFPNYSSELNVNALLLGDSALYLCASSFPYSTDTQYFGPGTRLTVL.

This clonotype was counted between two and nine times. The chain carries TRBV19 and TRBJ1-1; D possibly corresponds to TRBD1 (6 bases). The germline CDR1 and CDR2 sequences are LNHDA and SQIVND (reference sequence). The V end was cut by 6 bases, the J end by 4 bases, with 12 bases between. This CDR3 comprises 13 residues. CDR3 protein: CASRWGLGTEAFF. DNA for the CDR3: TGTGCCAGTAGATGGGGGCTGGGCACTGAAGCTTTCTTT.

About this clonotype: It may be a read error: a sequence one base away is much more abundant. The chain has TRBV7-6 and TRBJ2-5, with 8 nucleotides matching TRBD2. The CDR3 is 18 amino acids. J gave up 3 bases and V 5 bases, and 17 bases lay outside the gene matches. Germline V lookup: CDR1 SGHVS, CDR2 FNYEAQ. CDR3 loop: CASSHWGWGSAGEETQYF. In DNA, the CDR3 is TGTGCCAGCAGCCACTGGGGCTGGGGGTCAGCGGGAGAAGAGACCCAGTACTTC.

This clonotype showed up many times. The chain carries TRBV5-4 and TRBJ2-4; 10 bases line up with TRBD2. The V segment lost 1 base and the J segment 0 bases; nucleotides outside the gene matches: 1. The CDR3 runs 16 residues. The germline gives CDR1 SGHNT, CDR2 YYREEE (reference sequence). This CDR3 reads CASSLTSGVAKNIQYF. The CDR3 DNA follows: TGTGCCAGCAGCTTGACTAGCGGGGTAGCCAAAAACATTCAGTACTTC.